Described below is a single TCR beta chain sequence and its context. Its antigen remains unidentified. Sequenced by immunoSEQ multiplex PCR; TCRdb stores in-frame clones only, minus some. In the table there are about 110,000 clones, roughly 70% of which are singletons. The sample belongs to a study of shared clonotypes between healthy human individuals. Findings of the study overall: Roughly 4.6% of naive CD4 clonotypes were common to a few donors. Collection of samples was limited to blood; tissue repertoires likely differ.

Only Caucasian adults living in Nashville, Tennessee served as donors. This CDR3 spans 14 amino acids. Trimming removed 3 bases from V and 5 bases from J, with 15 bases in between. Germline CDR1 and CDR2: SGHNT and YYREEE (reference sequence). Sequencing was performed on memory CD8+ T cells sorted from blood. Subset given: CD45RO+ cells pooled with CCR7-negative TemRA cells. The chain links TRBV5-4 to TRBJ2-7; tentatively, D is TRBD1 or TRBD2 (5 bases each). The sequence was collected from a woman younger than 45 in good health. CDR3 region: CASSWGPTWHEQYF. The CDR3 DNA sequence: TGTGCCAGCAGCTGGGGACCAACATGGCACGAGCAGTACTTC. Combining the CDR3 with reference TRBV5-4 and TRBJ2-7 gives the whole variable domain ETGVTQSPTHLIKTRGQQVTLRCSSQSGHNTVSWYQQALGQGPQFIFQYYREEENGRGNFPPRFSGLQFPNYSSELNVNALELDDSALYLCASSWGPTWHEQYFGPGTRLTVT.